The 5 T cell receptor beta chains listed next were all sequenced from one sample in a study of cytomegalovirus exposure and HLA in healthy donors. A multiplex PCR was run with 60 Vbeta primers and 13 Jbeta primers. Assay used: immunoSEQ multiplex PCR; TCRdb lists only in-frame clones, some missing. The sample includes 200,000 to 250,000 clones, roughly 80% of them seen just once. Sequencing input: PBMCs. All receptors come from a male donor in good health and CMV-seronegative.

This chain uses TRBV5-1 with TRBJ1-6, with a weak D call TRBD1 (6 bases). CDR3 length: 17 residues. V shed 4 bases and J shed 2 bases, with 16 bases lying between them. Looked up from germline, CDR1 is SGHRS and CDR2 is YFSETQ. Here the CDR3 DNA reads TGCGCCAGCAGCGACAAACTTGCAGGGGCCTATAATTCACCCCTCCACTTT. Amino acids: CASSDKLAGAYNSPLHF. The full variable domain, its missing parts supplied by reference TRBV5-1 and TRBJ1-6, is KAGVTQTPRYLIKTRGQQVTLSCSPISGHRSVSWYQQTPGQGLQFLFEYFSETQRNKGNFPGRFSGRQFSNSRSEMNVSTLELGDSALYLCASSDKLAGAYNSPLHFGNGTRLTVT.

The chain combines TRBV9 with TRBJ2-2; TRBD2 matches 13 bases. Unmatched junction bases numbered 10, after V lost 4 bases and J lost 7 bases. This CDR3 contains 17 residues. Germline V gene data show CDR1 as SGDLS and CDR2 as YYNGEE. The CDR3 protein is CASSFWTSGSSGGELFF. The CDR3 coding sequence is TGTGCCAGCAGCTTCTGGACTAGCGGGAGTAGTGGCGGGGAGCTGTTTTTT. The full variable domain, with the rest looked up from reference TRBV9 and TRBJ2-2, is DSGVTQTPKHLITATGQRVTLRCSPRSGDLSVYWYQQSLDQGLQFLIQYYNGEERAKGNILERFSAQQFPDLHSELNLSSLELGDSALYFCASSFWTSGSSGGELFFGEGSRLTVL.

V gene TRBV19 combines with J gene TRBJ2-1, with TRBD2 matching over 8 bases. The germline CDR1 and CDR2 sequences are LNHDA and SQIVND (reference sequence). The CDR3 extends over 19 amino acids. Trimming at V came to 3 bases and at J to 0 bases, leaving 13 bases not matched to a gene. CDR3 in DNA: TGTGCCAGTAGTATTGGGGCAGAAACTAGCGGTAGCTCCTACAATGAGCAGTTCTTC. Translated: CASSIGAETSGSSYNEQFF.

The V gene is TRBV7-9, the J gene TRBJ2-7; 11 bases are shared with TRBD2. Germline trimming cut 2 bases from V and 4 bases from J; bases unmatched to any gene: 1. Per the germline V gene, CDR1 is SEHNR and CDR2 is FQNEAQ (reference sequence). This CDR3 comprises 14 residues. The CDR3 spells CASSLTSGSYEQYF. Here the CDR3 DNA reads TGTGCCAGCAGCTTAACTAGCGGGAGTTACGAGCAGTACTTC.

This sequence joins TRBV7-4 and TRBJ2-7, with TRBD2 as a possible D gene (6 bases). With 6 bases removed from V and 2 bases from J, the gap between germline ends came to 17 bases. Germline V CDR1 and CDR2: SGHVT, SQSDAQ. The CDR3 extends over 15 amino acids. The CDR3 DNA reads as TGTGCCAGCAGGGCGGGGTCGTGGGAAACCTACGAGCAGTACTTC. It encodes CASRAGSWETYEQYF. Full variable domain (missing parts from reference TRBV7-4 and TRBJ2-7): GAGVSQSPRYKVAKRGRDVALRCDSISGHVTLYWYRQTLGQGSEVLTYSQSDAQRDKSGRPSGRFSAERPERSVSTLKIQRTEQGDSAVYLCASRAGSWETYEQYFGPGTRLTVT.